This T cell receptor beta chain was sequenced during a study of Ad26.COV2.S vaccination and SARS-CoV-2 variants. On the study more broadly: Donor was in the COV1001 Ad26.COV2.S trial arm. Overall study results and limits: Substantial response breadth was reportedly seen for spike-specific CD8+ and CD4+ T cells after vaccination.

As for treatment: 19 received Ad26.COV2.S at low or high dose, single or two shots; about 5 received placebo; per-sample allocation not given. Collection of the samples took place on day 63 after the first injection of vaccine or placebo. In Boston, an adult donor aged 18-55 years took part. Some clones are missing from TCRdb's copy, which holds only in-frame ones; the method was immunoSEQ multiplex PCR. This sample has about 400,000 clones, with about 88% found just once. The V gene lost 4 bases and the J gene lost 4 bases, with 17 bases spanning the gap. The CDR3 length is 15 residues. Germline assignment: CDR1 MGHRA and CDR2 YSYEKL. About this clone: Its matching antigen is unknown.

Specimen: peripheral blood, collected in a trial of Ad26.COV2.S vaccine versus placebo. V and J are TRBV4-1 and TRBJ2-7; possibly TRBD1 for D (7 bases). This receptor was taken from a person aged 18-60 years who received the Ad26.COV2.S COVID-19 vaccine or a placebo. The CDR3 reads CASSPSGQGGYEQYF. The DNA of the CDR3 is TGCGCCAGCAGCCCGAGTGGGCAGGGGGGATACGAGCAGTACTTC.